A selection of T cell receptor beta chains follows, all from one sample in a study of CD8+CD57+ T cells in acquired aplastic anemia. MiXCR, applied by TCRdb to the reads, yields one record per CDR3 protein. This table has hundreds of thousands of distinct CDR3 sequences, around 72% appearing once. Material: sorted CD4+, CD8+, or CD8+CD57+ T cells (not recorded which) from PBMCs. The receptors originated from a human donor in good health, serving as a control. The CDR3 runs from the conserved cysteine through the conserved F or W. D genes are given only for firm matches. The size field is filled for only some rows; it gives once, few, many or a size class.

j_call v_call d_call clone_size cdr3_aa cdr3_nt
TRBJ2-1 TRBV5-4 NA NA CASTVEAYNEQFF TGTGCCAGCACCGTCGAAGCGTACAATGAGCAGTTCTTC
TRBJ1-6 TRBV15 TRBD1 NA CASSPDRGGAPLHF TGCGCCAGCAGCCCGGACAGGGGAGGGGCACCCCTCCATTTT
TRBJ2-5 TRBV24-1 TRBD2 NA CATSDRGTSGSRETQYF TGTGCCACCAGTGACCGCGGGACTAGCGGGAGTAGGGAGACCCAGTACTTC
TRBJ2-5 TRBV5-1 TRBD2 NA CASSPGTSGQETRYF TGCGCCAGCAGCCCCGGGACTAGCGGGCAAGAGACCCGGTACTTC
TRBJ1-6 TRBV2 NA NA CASSPDRQSYPLHF TGCGCCAGCAGTCCGGACAGACAGTCGTATCCCCTCCACTTT
TRBJ2-7 TRBV2 NA NA CASGGRPEPYF TGTGCCAGCGGCGGAAGACCTGAGCCCTACTTC
TRBJ2-7 TRBV2 NA NA CASSRIRSNYGHTF TGTGCCAGCAGTCGAATAAGGTCCAACTATGGCCACACCTTC
TRBJ2-2 TRBV10-3 TRBD1 NA CAISRTGMNAGKLFF TGTGCCATCAGTCGGACAGGGATGAATGCCGGCAAGCTGTTTTTT
TRBJ2-3 TRBV7-9 NA NA CASSSQGETQYFF NA
TRBJ1-3 TRBV7-2 NA NA CASSLVGTSGGTTIYF TGTGCCAGCAGCTTAGTGGGGACTAGCGGGGGCACCACCATATATTTT
TRBJ1-2 TRBV5-6 NA NA CASSQIQGYGYTF TGTGCCAGCAGCCAAATACAAGGATATGGCTACACCTTC
TRBJ1-2 TRBV11-1 NA once CASSVSEVNYGYTF TGTGCCAGCAGCGTGAGTGAGGTAAACTATGGCTACACCTTC